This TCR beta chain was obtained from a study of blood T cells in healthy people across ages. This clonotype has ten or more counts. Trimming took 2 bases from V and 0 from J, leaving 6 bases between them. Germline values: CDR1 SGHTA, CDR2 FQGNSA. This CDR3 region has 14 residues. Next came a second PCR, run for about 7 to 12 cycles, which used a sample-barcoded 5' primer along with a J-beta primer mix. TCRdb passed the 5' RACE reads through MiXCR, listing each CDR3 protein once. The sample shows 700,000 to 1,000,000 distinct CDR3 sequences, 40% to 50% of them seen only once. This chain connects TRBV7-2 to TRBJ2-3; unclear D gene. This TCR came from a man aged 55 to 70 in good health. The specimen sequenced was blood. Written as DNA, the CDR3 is TGTGCCAGCAGCTTATCCCGAAGCACAGATACGCAGTATTTT. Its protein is CASSLSRSTDTQYF.